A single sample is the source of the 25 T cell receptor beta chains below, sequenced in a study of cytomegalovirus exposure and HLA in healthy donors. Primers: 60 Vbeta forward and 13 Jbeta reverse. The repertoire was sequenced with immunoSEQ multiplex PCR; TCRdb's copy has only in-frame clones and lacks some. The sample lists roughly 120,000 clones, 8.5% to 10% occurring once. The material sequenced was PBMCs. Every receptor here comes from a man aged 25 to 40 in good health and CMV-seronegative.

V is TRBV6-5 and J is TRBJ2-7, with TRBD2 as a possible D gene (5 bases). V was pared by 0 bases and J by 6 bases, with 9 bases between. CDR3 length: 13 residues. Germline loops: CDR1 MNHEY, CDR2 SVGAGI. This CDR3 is CASSYSIGSEQYF. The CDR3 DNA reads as TGTGCCAGCAGTTACTCGATTGGGAGCGAGCAGTACTTC.

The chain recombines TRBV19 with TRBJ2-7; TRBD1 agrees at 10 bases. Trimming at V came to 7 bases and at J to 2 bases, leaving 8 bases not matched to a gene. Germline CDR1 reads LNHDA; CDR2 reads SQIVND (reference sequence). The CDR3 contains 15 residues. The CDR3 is CASNPGQGVTYEQYF. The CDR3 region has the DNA TGTGCCAGTAACCCTGGACAGGGGGTAACCTACGAGCAGTACTTC.

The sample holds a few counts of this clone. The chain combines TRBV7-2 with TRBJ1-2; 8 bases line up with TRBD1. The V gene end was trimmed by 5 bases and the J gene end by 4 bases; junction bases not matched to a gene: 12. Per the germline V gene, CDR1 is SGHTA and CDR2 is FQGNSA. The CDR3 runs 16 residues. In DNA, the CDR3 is TGTGCCAGCAGCCCACAGGGACAGGTGAAGGCCTATGGCTACACCTTC. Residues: CASSPQGQVKAYGYTF.

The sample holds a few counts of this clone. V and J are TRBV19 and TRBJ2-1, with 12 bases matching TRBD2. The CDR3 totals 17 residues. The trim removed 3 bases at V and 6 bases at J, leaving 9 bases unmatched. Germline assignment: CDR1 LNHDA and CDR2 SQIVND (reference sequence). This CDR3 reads CASSMWTSGTLGNEQFF. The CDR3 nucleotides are TGTGCCAGTAGTATGTGGACTAGCGGGACCCTCGGCAATGAGCAGTTCTTC.

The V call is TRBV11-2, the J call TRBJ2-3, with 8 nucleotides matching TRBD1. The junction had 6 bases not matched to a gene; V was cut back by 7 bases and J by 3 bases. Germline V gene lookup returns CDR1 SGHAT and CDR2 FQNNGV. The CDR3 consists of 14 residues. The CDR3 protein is CASNGQGRTDTQYF. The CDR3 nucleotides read TGTGCCAGCAACGGACAGGGAAGGACAGATACGCAGTATTTT.

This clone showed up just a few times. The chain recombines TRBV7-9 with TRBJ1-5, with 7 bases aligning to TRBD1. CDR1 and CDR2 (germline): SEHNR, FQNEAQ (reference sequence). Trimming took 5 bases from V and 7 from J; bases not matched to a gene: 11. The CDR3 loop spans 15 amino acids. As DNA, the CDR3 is TGTGCCAGCAGCCGAGGAGAGGGGGCAGGACAGCCCCAGCATTTT. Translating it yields CASSRGEGAGQPQHF. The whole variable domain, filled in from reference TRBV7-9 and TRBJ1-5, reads DTGVSQNPRHKITKRGQNVTFRCDPISEHNRLYWYRQTLGQGPEFLTYFQNEAQLEKSRLLSDRFSAERPKGSFSTLEIQRTEQGDSAMYLCASSRGEGAGQPQHFGDGTRLSIL.

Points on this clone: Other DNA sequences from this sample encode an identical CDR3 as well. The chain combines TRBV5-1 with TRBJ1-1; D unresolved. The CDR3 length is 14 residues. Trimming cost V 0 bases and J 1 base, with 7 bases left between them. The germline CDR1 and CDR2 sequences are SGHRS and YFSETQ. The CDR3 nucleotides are TGCGCCAGCAGCTTGGCCGCAGGGAACACTGAAGCTTTCTTT. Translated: CASSLAAGNTEAFF.

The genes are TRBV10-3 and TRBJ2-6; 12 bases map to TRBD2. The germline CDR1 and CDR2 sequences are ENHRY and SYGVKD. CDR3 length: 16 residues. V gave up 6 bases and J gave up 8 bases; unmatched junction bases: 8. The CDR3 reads CAIRPTSGSVPNVLTF. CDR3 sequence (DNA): TGTGCCATCAGGCCGACTAGCGGGAGTGTTCCCAACGTCCTGACTTTC.

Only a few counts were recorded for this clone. This chain's CDR3 is CASSLRGDSQETQYF. The CDR3 DNA reads as TGTGCCAGCAGCTTAAGGGGGGACAGTCAAGAGACCCAGTACTTC. This chain joins TRBV7-3 and TRBJ2-5; perhaps TRBD1 as D (7 bases). V lost 1 base, J lost 2 bases, and 11 bases lay in between. The CDR3 extends over 15 amino acids. Germline CDR1 reads SGHTA; CDR2 reads FQGTGA.

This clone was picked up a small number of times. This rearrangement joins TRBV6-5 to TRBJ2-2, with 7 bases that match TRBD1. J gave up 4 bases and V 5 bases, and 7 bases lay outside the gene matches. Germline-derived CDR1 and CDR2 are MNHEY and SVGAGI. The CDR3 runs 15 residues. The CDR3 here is CASSQKQGTTGELFF. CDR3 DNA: TGTGCCAGCAGTCAGAAACAGGGGACCACCGGGGAGCTGTTTTTT.

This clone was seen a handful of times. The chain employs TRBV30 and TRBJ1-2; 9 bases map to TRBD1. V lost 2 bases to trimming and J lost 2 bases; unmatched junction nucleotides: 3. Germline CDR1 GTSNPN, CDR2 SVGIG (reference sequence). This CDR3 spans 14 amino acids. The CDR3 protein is CAWSFGQGNYGYTF. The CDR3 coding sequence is TGTGCCTGGAGTTTCGGACAGGGGAACTATGGCTACACCTTC.

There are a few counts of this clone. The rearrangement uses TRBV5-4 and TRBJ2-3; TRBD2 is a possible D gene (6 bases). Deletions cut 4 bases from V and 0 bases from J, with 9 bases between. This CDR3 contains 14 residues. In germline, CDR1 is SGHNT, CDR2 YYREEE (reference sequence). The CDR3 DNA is TGTGCCAGCAGCAGCGCGGGGAGCACAGATACGCAGTATTTT. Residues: CASSSAGSTDTQYF.

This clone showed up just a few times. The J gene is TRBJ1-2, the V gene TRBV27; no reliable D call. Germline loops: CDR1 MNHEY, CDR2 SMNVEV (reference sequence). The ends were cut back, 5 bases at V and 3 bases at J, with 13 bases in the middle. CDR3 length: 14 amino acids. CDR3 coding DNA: TGTGCCAGCAGTCCGAGGAGGGCTGACTATGGCTACACCTTC. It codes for CASSPRRADYGYTF.

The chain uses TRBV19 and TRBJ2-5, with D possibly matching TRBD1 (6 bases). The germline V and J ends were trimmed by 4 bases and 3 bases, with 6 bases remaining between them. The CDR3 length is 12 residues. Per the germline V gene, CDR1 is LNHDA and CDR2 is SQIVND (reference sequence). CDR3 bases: TGTGCCAGTAGTACAGGGGAAGAGACCCAGTACTTC. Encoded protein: CASSTGEETQYF.

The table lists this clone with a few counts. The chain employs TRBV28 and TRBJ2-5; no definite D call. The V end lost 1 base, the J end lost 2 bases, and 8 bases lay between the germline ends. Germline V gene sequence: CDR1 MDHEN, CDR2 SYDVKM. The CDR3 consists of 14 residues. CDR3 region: CASSLSHSQETQYF. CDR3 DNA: TGTGCCAGCAGTTTATCCCACAGTCAAGAGACCCAGTACTTC.

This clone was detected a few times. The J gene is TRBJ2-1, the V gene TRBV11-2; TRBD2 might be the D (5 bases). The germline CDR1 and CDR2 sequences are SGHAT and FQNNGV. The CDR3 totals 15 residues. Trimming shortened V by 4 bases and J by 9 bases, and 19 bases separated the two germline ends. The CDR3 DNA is TGTGCCAGCAGCTCTAGGTTGGACTCCGCCGGTGAGCAGTTCTTC. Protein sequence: CASSSRLDSAGEQFF.

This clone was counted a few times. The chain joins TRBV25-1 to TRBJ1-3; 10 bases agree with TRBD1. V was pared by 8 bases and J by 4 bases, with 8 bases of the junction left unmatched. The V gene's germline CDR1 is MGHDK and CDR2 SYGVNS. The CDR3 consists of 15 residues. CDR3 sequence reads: CASRSGTGAGNTIYF. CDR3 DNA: TGTGCCAGCCGATCCGGGACAGGGGCCGGAAACACCATATATTTT.

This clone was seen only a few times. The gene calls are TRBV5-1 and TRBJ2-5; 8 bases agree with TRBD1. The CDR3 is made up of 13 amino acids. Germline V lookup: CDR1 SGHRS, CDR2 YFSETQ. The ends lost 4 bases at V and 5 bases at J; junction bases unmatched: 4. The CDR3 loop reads CASSPTGDETQYF. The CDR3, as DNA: TGCGCCAGCAGCCCGACAGGGGATGAGACCCAGTACTTC. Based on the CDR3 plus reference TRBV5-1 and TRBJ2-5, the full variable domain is KAGVTQTPRYLIKTRGQQVTLSCSPISGHRSVSWYQQTPGQGLQFLFEYFSETQRNKGNFPGRFSGRQFSNSRSEMNVSTLELGDSALYLCASSPTGDETQYFGPGTRLLVL.

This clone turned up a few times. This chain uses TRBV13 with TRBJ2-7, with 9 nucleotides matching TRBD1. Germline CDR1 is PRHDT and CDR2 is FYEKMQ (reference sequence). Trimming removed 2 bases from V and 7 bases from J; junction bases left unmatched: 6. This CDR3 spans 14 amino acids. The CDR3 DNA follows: TGTGCCAGCAGCTTACGGGACAGGGCAATGGAGCAGTACTTC. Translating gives CASSLRDRAMEQYF.

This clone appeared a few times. CDR3 sequence: CASSVGQGEFQPQHF. The CDR3 DNA sequence: TGTGCCAGCAGCGTAGGACAGGGGGAATTTCAGCCCCAGCATTTT. The chain carries TRBV9 and TRBJ1-5, with 9 bases identical to TRBD1. The CDR3 extends over 15 amino acids. With V trimmed by 0 bases and J by 6 bases, 4 bases remained unmatched. CDR1 SGDLS and CDR2 YYNGEE come from the germline V gene.

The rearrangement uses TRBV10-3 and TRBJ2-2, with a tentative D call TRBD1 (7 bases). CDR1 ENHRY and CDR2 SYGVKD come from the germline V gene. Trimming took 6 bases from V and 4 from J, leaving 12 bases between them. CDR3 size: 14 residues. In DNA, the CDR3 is TGTGCCATCAGGCGGGACAGTTCCACCGGGGAGCTGTTTTTT. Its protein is CAIRRDSSTGELFF.

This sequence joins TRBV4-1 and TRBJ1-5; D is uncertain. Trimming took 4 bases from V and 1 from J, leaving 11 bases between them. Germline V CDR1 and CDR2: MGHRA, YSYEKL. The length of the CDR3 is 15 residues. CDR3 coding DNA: TGCGCCAGCAGCCGACTGGAAGGAAGCAATCAGCCCCAGCATTTT. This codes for CASSRLEGSNQPQHF.

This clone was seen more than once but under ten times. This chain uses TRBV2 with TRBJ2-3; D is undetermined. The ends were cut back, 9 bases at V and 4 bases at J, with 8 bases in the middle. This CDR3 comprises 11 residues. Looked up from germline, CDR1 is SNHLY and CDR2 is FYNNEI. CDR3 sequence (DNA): TGTGCCAGTCGCCAGGCAGATACGCAGTATTTT. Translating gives CASRQADTQYF.

The CDR3 spells CASSMRVGPGEQYF. CDR3 DNA sequence: TGTGCCAGTAGTATGAGGGTGGGCCCGGGGGAGCAGTACTTC. The chain recombines TRBV19 with TRBJ2-7; perhaps TRBD2 as D (5 bases). CDR1 is LNHDA, CDR2 SQIVND, per germline (reference sequence). V was pared by 3 bases and J by 7 bases, with 16 bases between. This CDR3 comprises 14 residues.

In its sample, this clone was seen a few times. The CDR3 sequence: CASSLAGQGYEQYF. In DNA form, the CDR3 reads TGCGCCAGCAGCTTGGCCGGGCAGGGCTACGAGCAGTACTTC. The genes are TRBV5-1 and TRBJ2-5; tentative D call: TRBD1 (5 bases). The end of the DNA aligns better with TRBJ2-7, so the J call may be wrong. CDR3 size: 14 residues. The V gene's germline CDR1 is SGHRS and CDR2 YFSETQ.